These 2 T cell receptor beta chains were sequenced from one sample in a study of blood T cells in healthy people across ages. Alongside a J-beta primer mix, a sample-barcoded 5' primer served in a second PCR lasting roughly 7 to 11 cycles. TCRdb analysed the 5' RACE reads with MiXCR anew, one entry per CDR3 protein. The data contain some 900,000 distinct CDR3 sequences, about 48% of them seen just once; the ten biggest clones take up around 15%. The specimen was blood. The receptor set was obtained from a man aged 25-45 years in good health.

The chain recombines TRBV6-2 or TRBV6-3 with TRBJ2-5; D ambiguous. CDR3 length: 12 amino acids. V shed 3 bases and J shed 11 bases, with 13 bases lying between them. The V gene's germline CDR1 is MNHEY and CDR2 SVGEGT. In DNA form, the CDR3 reads TGTGCCAGCAGTTATATGGGGTACGGGCAGTACTTC. It yields the protein CASSYMGYGQYF.

This chain uses TRBV6-2 or TRBV6-3 with TRBJ2-3, with 8 positions matching TRBD2. CDR1 and CDR2 (germline): MNHEY, SVGEGT. Trimming cost V 6 bases and J 4 bases; bases outside gene matches: 12. The CDR3 sequence is 16 residues long. The CDR3 loop reads CASSPPSGTRSDTQYF. The CDR3 DNA sequence: TGTGCCAGCAGCCCCCCCTCCGGGACTAGGTCAGATACGCAGTATTTT.